The entry that follows covers one T cell receptor beta chain sequence. Via MiXCR, TCRdb re-called the RT-PCR reads, giving one row per CDR3 protein. The profile shows approximately 500,000 distinct CDR3 sequences, around 25% of them singletons. The sample originates from a study of response to subunit inactivated influenza vaccine. V shed 6 bases and J shed 5 bases, with 16 bases lying between them. There are 15 residues in the CDR3. The sample was also reused in another study, on T cells expressing NK-cell markers. That source notes: Production of TCR beta cDNA relied on 5'RACE template switching with UMIs.

Sequences were derived from CD4+ T cells sorted from PBMCs, sampled 11 to 12 days after vaccination. The chain couples TRBV12-3 or TRBV12-4 to TRBJ2-2; D is perhaps TRBD2 (6 bases). This clonotype originated in a man aged 50 to 60 who received an inactivated influenza vaccine. The chain's CDR3 is CASRSSGEATGELFF. As DNA, the CDR3 is TGTGCCAGCAGGTCTTCGGGGGAGGCGACCGGGGAGCTGTTTTTT.